This TCR beta chain derives from a study of response to subunit inactivated influenza vaccine (dated by TCRdb to 2016 to 2019). With regard to the full study: The study used deep quantitative T cell receptor repertoire profiling to track responses to a trivalent subunit inactivated influenza vaccine. General study outcomes and caveats: According to the authors, only a limited number of new T cells may be recruited by each seasonal influenza vaccination.

CDR1 and CDR2, looked up from the germline V gene, are SGDLS and YYNGEE. V and J are trimmed by 2 bases and 4 bases, and the gene matches miss 6 bases of the junction. The CDR3 runs 15 amino acids, cysteine and phenylalanine included. The entry retains the CDR3 DNA only, 45 bases that are in frame from base 1. This clonotype showed up just a few times. Its antigen remains unidentified. There are no base qualities to consult, and no much larger clone falls within one base. The method behind the library was RT-PCR. Sequencing took place on an Illumina HiSeq 2500. TCRdb reprocessed the public reads (quality trimming at Q25 with fastp, clone calling with MiXCR) and kept in-frame beta chains. When rows share a CDR3 protein, they turn into one entry using the most common DNA and genes. The sample table lists around 540,000 distinct CDR3 sequences, about 10% of them with a count of one. The ten largest clones represent about a tenth of the sample.

This clonotype was sampled from a man in his fifties or sixties who received an inactivated influenza vaccine. Donor details come from another sample of the same person, matched by shared clones. The sample consisted of PBMCs from blood, taken on the day of vaccination. The chain is encoded by TRBV9 joined to TRBJ1-2, with 9 junctional bases fitting TRBD1. In nucleotides, the sequence is TGTGCCAGCAGCGTGGACGGACAGGGGTCCTATGGCTACACCTTC. This sequence encodes CASSVDGQGSYGYTF.